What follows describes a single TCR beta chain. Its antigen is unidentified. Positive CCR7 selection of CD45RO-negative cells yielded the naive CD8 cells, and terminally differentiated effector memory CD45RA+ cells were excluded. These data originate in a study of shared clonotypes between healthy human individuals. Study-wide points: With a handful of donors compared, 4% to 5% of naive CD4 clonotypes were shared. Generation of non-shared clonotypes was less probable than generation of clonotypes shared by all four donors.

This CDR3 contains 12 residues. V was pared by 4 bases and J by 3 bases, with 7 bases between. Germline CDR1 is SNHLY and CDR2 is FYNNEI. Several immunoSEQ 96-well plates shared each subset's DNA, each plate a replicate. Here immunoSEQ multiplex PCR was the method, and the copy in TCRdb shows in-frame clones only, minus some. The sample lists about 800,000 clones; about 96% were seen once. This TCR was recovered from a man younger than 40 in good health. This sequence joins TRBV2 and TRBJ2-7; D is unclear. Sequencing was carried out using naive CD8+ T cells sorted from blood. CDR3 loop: CASSAPSYEQYF. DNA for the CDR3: TGTGCCAGCAGTGCCCCCAGCTACGAGCAGTACTTC.